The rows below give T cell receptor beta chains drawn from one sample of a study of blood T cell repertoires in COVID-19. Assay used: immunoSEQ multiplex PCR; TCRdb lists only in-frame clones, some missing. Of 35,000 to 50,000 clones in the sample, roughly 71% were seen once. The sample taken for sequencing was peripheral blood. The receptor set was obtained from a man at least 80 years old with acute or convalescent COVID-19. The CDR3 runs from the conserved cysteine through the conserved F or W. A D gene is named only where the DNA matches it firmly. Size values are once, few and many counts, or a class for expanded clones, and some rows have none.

CDR3 protein: CASELAPSTDTQYF
CDR3 DNA: TGTGCCTCTGAACTAGCCCCTAGCACAGATACGCAGTATTTT
clone size: .
V gene: TRBV30
J gene: TRBJ2-3
D gene: .

CDR3 protein: CASSLGPRDKNTEAFF
CDR3 DNA: TGCGCCAGCAGCTTGGGACCCCGGGACAAGAACACTGAAGCTTTCTTT
clone size: once
V gene: TRBV5-1
J gene: TRBJ1-1
D gene: .

CDR3 protein: CASSEEGTGELFF
CDR3 DNA: TGTGCCAGCAGTGAGGAGGGCACCGGGGAGCTGTTTTTT
clone size: .
V gene: TRBV6-1
J gene: TRBJ2-2
D gene: .

CDR3 protein: CASSYRRTGGGYGYTF
CDR3 DNA: TGTGCCAGCAGTTACCGGCGGACAGGGGGCGGCTATGGCTACACCTTC
clone size: few
V gene: TRBV6-5
J gene: TRBJ1-2
D gene: TRBD1

CDR3 protein: CASSLPQGPNTGELFF
CDR3 DNA: TGTGCCAGCAGCTTACCGCAGGGGCCAAACACCGGGGAGCTGTTTTTT
clone size: few
V gene: TRBV7-3
J gene: TRBJ2-2
D gene: .

CDR3 protein: CASSERQGGGASQETQYF
CDR3 DNA: TGTGCCAGCAGTGAAAGGCAGGGCGGTGGAGCTTCACAAGAGACCCAGTACTTC
clone size: .
V gene: TRBV6-1
J gene: TRBJ2-5
D gene: .

CDR3 protein: CASSEGLNNEQFF
CDR3 DNA: TGTGCCAGCAGCGAAGGACTTAACAATGAGCAGTTCTTC
clone size: .
V gene: TRBV7-2
J gene: TRBJ2-1
D gene: .

CDR3 protein: CASSFTGDTETQYF
CDR3 DNA: TGTGCCAGCAGCTTCACAGGAGACACGGAGACCCAGTACTTC
clone size: .
V gene: TRBV7-9
J gene: TRBJ2-5
D gene: .

CDR3 protein: CASSLGSGHSYEQYF
CDR3 DNA: TGCGCCAGCAGCTTGGGTAGCGGCCACTCCTACGAGCAGTACTTC
clone size: .
V gene: TRBV5-1
J gene: TRBJ2-7
D gene: .

CDR3 protein: CAWTRTGNYEQYF
CDR3 DNA: TGTGCCTGGACCCGGACAGGGAACTACGAGCAGTACTTC
clone size: .
V gene: TRBV30
J gene: TRBJ2-7
D gene: TRBD1

CDR3 protein: CASSPGLAVNNEQFF
CDR3 DNA: TGTGCCAGCAGCCCGGGACTAGCGGTTAACAATGAGCAGTTCTTC
clone size: .
V gene: TRBV9
J gene: TRBJ2-1
D gene: TRBD2

CDR3 protein: CASSPGTGSGNTIYF
CDR3 DNA: TGTGCCAGCAGCCCGGGGACAGGTTCGGGAAACACCATATATTTT
clone size: .
V gene: TRBV11-2
J gene: TRBJ1-3
D gene: TRBD1

CDR3 protein: CASSVQAPGETQYF
CDR3 DNA: TGTGCCAGCAGTGTACAGGCCCCCGGGGAGACCCAGTACTTC
clone size: .
V gene: TRBV2
J gene: TRBJ2-5
D gene: .

CDR3 protein: CASSLARTGLETQYF
CDR3 DNA: TGTGCCAGCAGCTTAGCGAGGACAGGGCTCGAGACCCAGTACTTC
clone size: .
V gene: TRBV7-2
J gene: TRBJ2-5
D gene: TRBD1

CDR3 protein: CASSLPDRGLYEQYF
CDR3 DNA: TGTGCCAGCAGCTTGCCTGACAGGGGGCTCTACGAGCAGTACTTC
clone size: .
V gene: TRBV5-4
J gene: TRBJ2-7
D gene: TRBD1

CDR3 protein: CSVSGLMGGNTIYF
CDR3 DNA: TGCAGCGTCTCGGGACTGATGGGCGGAAACACCATATATTTT
clone size: once
V gene: TRBV29-1
J gene: TRBJ1-3
D gene: .

CDR3 protein: CASCLTGATNEKLFF
CDR3 DNA: TGTGCCAGCTGCCTGACAGGGGCTACTAATGAAAAACTGTTTTTT
clone size: .
V gene: TRBV4-2
J gene: TRBJ1-4
D gene: TRBD1

CDR3 protein: CASRLDRGNTEAFF
CDR3 DNA: TGTGCCAGCAGACTAGACAGGGGGAACACTGAAGCTTTCTTT
clone size: .
V gene: TRBV28
J gene: TRBJ1-1
D gene: TRBD1